Shown below are 10 T cell receptor beta chains from a single sample sequenced in a study of T cell responses to AZD1222 COVID-19 vaccine. TCRdb's copy holds only in-frame clones and misses some; the assay was immunoSEQ multiplex PCR. This table has about 110,000 clones, around 92% appearing once. Specimen: peripheral blood, collected 28 days after the second AZD1222 dose. All receptors derive from an adult who received the AZD1222 COVID-19 vaccine.

Remarks on this clone: One end of the junction varies from germline; a read error may be responsible. The V and J genes are TRBV2 and TRBJ1-2; D unclear. Germline V gene data show CDR1 as SNHLY and CDR2 as FYNNEI. The CDR3 is 13 amino acids. CDR3 in DNA: TGTGCCAGGAGTGGAGGGTTGGGCTATGGCTACACCTTC. It is translated as CARSGGLGYGYTF.

This clone was counted a single time. The V and J genes are TRBV19 and TRBJ1-5, with D perhaps matching TRBD1 (6 bases). V dropped 1 base and J dropped 0 bases, with 10 bases sitting between them. Germline loops: CDR1 LNHDA, CDR2 SQIVND (reference sequence). The CDR3 has 16 amino acids. The CDR3, as DNA: TGTGCCAGTAGTATAGTTGGGGGCTATAGCAATCAGCCCCAGCATTTT. This codes for CASSIVGGYSNQPQHF.

The chain employs TRBV6-1 and TRBJ2-5; unclear D gene. CDR3 length: 14 residues. The germline V gene encodes CDR1 MNHNS and CDR2 SASEGT. V lost 2 bases to trimming and J lost 5 bases, with 12 bases between them. The CDR3 loop is CASSESIMIETQYF. The DNA for the CDR3 is TGTGCCAGCAGTGAAAGTATCATGATCGAGACCCAGTACTTC.

This sequence joins TRBV6-2 or TRBV6-3 and TRBJ1-5; TRBD1 is a possible D gene (6 bases). The CDR3 is made up of 14 amino acids. Germline V CDR1 and CDR2: MNHEY, SVGEGT. V gave up 6 bases and J gave up 0 bases, with 9 bases separating them. The DNA of the CDR3 is TGTGCCAGCAGCGGGGGGCCTAGCAATCAGCCCCAGCATTTT. Protein product: CASSGGPSNQPQHF.

The chain combines TRBV7-9 with TRBJ1-1, with unresolved D. This CDR3 is built from 12 residues. Trimming stripped 2 bases from V and 8 bases from J, with 9 bases between. Germline values: CDR1 SEHNR, CDR2 FQNEAQ (reference sequence). The CDR3 DNA is TGTGCCAGCAGCTTACTTCAGTACGAAGCTTTCTTT. Its translation is CASSLLQYEAFF.

V gene TRBV5-1 combines with J gene TRBJ2-7, with 8 bases lining up with TRBD1. CDR1 and CDR2 from the germline V gene are SGHRS and YFSETQ. Trimming removed 4 bases from V and 5 bases from J; junction bases left unmatched: 5. The CDR3 covers 13 residues. CDR3 protein: CASSTDRGDEQYF. CDR3 coding DNA: TGCGCCAGCAGCACCGACAGGGGAGACGAGCAGTACTTC.

J is TRBJ2-3 and V is TRBV15, with D maybe TRBD1 (6 bases). V lost 0 bases to trimming and J lost 7 bases, with 14 bases between them. Germline CDR1 and CDR2: LNHNV and YYDKDF (reference sequence). The CDR3 runs 15 residues. The CDR3 DNA reads TGTGCCACCAGCAGAGATATAGGGACACCTCATACGCAGTATTTT. Translated: CATSRDIGTPHTQYF.

The chain combines TRBV7-2 with TRBJ1-2; D might be TRBD1 (5 bases). Germline values: CDR1 SGHTA, CDR2 FQGNSA. The CDR3 extends over 12 amino acids. With 1 base removed from V and 8 bases from J, the gap between germline ends came to 8 bases. DNA for the CDR3: TGTGCCAGCAGCTTAGGGGGCGAAGGCTACACCTTC. This codes for CASSLGGEGYTF.

The chain combines TRBV2 with TRBJ1-1; no reliable D call. V shed 11 bases and J shed 1 base, with 14 bases lying between them. The CDR3 extends over 13 amino acids. CDR1 is SNHLY, CDR2 FYNNEI, per germline. CDR3 in amino acids: CARGGSGNTEAFF. DNA of the CDR3: TGTGCCCGTGGAGGGTCCGGGAACACTGAAGCTTTCTTT. The full variable domain, in which reference TRBV2 and TRBJ1-1 provide the parts outside the CDR3, is EPEVTQTPSHQVTQMGQEVILRCVPISNHLYFYWYRQILGQKVEFLVSFYNNEISEKSEIFDDQFSVERPDGSNFTLKIRSTKLEDSAMYFCARGGSGNTEAFFGQGTRLTVV.

This chain connects TRBV28 to TRBJ2-7; 7 positions match TRBD1. Looked up from germline, CDR1 is MDHEN and CDR2 is SYDVKM. The J segment lost 5 bases and the V segment lost 5 bases, leaving 12 bases of the junction unmatched. CDR3 length: 15 residues. CDR3 DNA sequence: TGTGCCAGCAGTCCGAGACAGGGTAGTGGCCACGAGCAGTACTTC. It translates to CASSPRQGSGHEQYF.